The 25 T cell receptor beta chains reported below all come from one sample, sequenced in a study of blood T cell repertoires in COVID-19. The protocol was immunoSEQ multiplex PCR, while the TCRdb copy is restricted to in-frame clones and leaves out a portion. The sample shows tens of thousands of clones, 70% to 80% of them seen only once. The specimen sequenced was peripheral blood. These receptors all come from a human donor in a cohort sampled during active COVID-19.

This sequence joins TRBV12-3 or TRBV12-4 and TRBJ1-5; 8 bases agree with TRBD1. J was trimmed by 13 bases and V by 4 bases; bases with no gene match: 6. The CDR3 is made up of 12 amino acids. The CDR3 coding sequence is TGTGCCAGCAGTTCGACAGGGGTACTTCAGCATTTT. This translates into CASSSTGVLQHF.

The CDR3 is CASSSGGTGVYEQYF. As DNA, the CDR3 is TGCGCCAGCAGCTCTGGAGGGACAGGAGTCTACGAGCAGTACTTC. The V call is TRBV5-1, the J call TRBJ2-7; 8 bases line up with TRBD1. The germline V gene encodes CDR1 SGHRS and CDR2 YFSETQ. This CDR3 is built from 15 residues. With V trimmed by 3 bases and J by 3 bases, 8 bases remained unmatched.

The table lists this clone with a few counts. J is TRBJ2-5 and V is TRBV9, with TRBD2 matching over 10 bases. V trimming: 2 bases; J trimming: 2 bases; junction bases outside the gene matches: 6. In germline, CDR1 is SGDLS, CDR2 YYNGEE. CDR3 length: 16 residues. CDR3 nucleotide sequence: TGTGCCAGCAGCGTCGCATCACTAGCGGGGCAAGAGACCCAGTACTTC. This codes for CASSVASLAGQETQYF.

CDR3 sequence reads: CASSRLTSGGISYNEQFF. CDR3 nucleotide sequence: TGTGCCAGCAGCCGATTGACTAGCGGGGGGATCTCCTACAATGAGCAGTTCTTC. The genes are TRBV28 and TRBJ2-1; 13 bases fit TRBD2. Germline V gives CDR1 MDHEN, CDR2 SYDVKM. CDR3 size: 18 residues. The J segment lost 0 bases and the V segment lost 6 bases, leaving 8 bases of the junction unmatched. Combining the CDR3 with reference TRBV28 and TRBJ2-1 gives the whole variable domain DVKVTQSSRYLVKRTGEKVFLECVQDMDHENMFWYRQDPGLGLRLIYFSYDVKMKEKGDIPEGYSVSREKKERFSLILESASTNQTSMYLCASSRLTSGGISYNEQFFGPGTRLTVL.

The chain uses TRBV24-1 and TRBJ2-1; 8 bases agree with TRBD2. J gave up 1 base and V 4 bases, and 5 bases lay outside the gene matches. CDR1 and CDR2 from the germline V gene are KGHDR and SFDVKD. This CDR3 has 16 amino acids. Here the CDR3 reads CATSDPSGGSYNEQFF. Written as DNA, the CDR3 is TGTGCCACCAGTGACCCGAGCGGGGGTTCCTACAATGAGCAGTTCTTC.

The rearrangement joins TRBV29-1 to TRBJ2-1; TRBD2 aligns across 9 bases. V shed 4 bases, J shed 2 bases, and the junction held 3 bases outside the gene matches. Germline V CDR1 and CDR2: SQVTM, ANQGSEA. The CDR3 totals 14 residues. In DNA, the CDR3 is TGCAGCGTTGTAGCGGGGGCCCCCTACAATGAGCAGTTCTTC. This sequence encodes CSVVAGAPYNEQFF.

This clone was observed a few times. The chain joins TRBV20-1 to TRBJ2-5; no clear D. Trimming removed 6 bases at V and 6 bases at J, with 11 bases between. The CDR3 is made up of 11 amino acids. The germline V gene has CDR1 DFQATT and CDR2 SNEGSKA (reference sequence). The CDR3 here is CSAKLEKTQYF. The CDR3, as DNA: TGCAGTGCGAAGCTTGAGAAGACCCAGTACTTC.

The rearrangement uses TRBV11-3 and TRBJ2-7; no clear D gene. Germline CDR1 is SGHNT and CDR2 is YENEEA. The CDR3 is made up of 13 amino acids. Trimming removed 2 bases at V and 0 bases at J, with 5 bases between. For the CDR3, the DNA is TGTGCCAGCAGCTTAAGCGCCTCCTACGAGCAGTACTTC. It translates to CASSLSASYEQYF.

The V gene is TRBV24-1, the J gene TRBJ2-3, with a tentative D call TRBD1 (6 bases). Deletions cut 4 bases from V and 2 bases from J, with 15 bases between. The CDR3 loop spans 16 amino acids. Per the germline V gene, CDR1 is KGHDR and CDR2 is SFDVKD. The CDR3 reads CATSDTTTGPTDTQYF. DNA for the CDR3: TGTGCCACCAGTGACACCACGACAGGCCCCACAGATACGCAGTATTTT.

The gene calls are TRBV7-6 and TRBJ2-5; TRBD2 might be the D (6 bases). CDR1 SGHVS and CDR2 FNYEAQ come from the germline V gene. The CDR3 runs to 15 residues. Trimming shortened V by 3 bases and J by 5 bases, and 16 bases separated the two germline ends. The CDR3 region is CASSLNAGWVETQYF. CDR3 bases: TGTGCCAGCAGCTTGAACGCGGGGTGGGTGGAGACCCAGTACTTC.

This clone showed up just a few times. The chain carries TRBV2 and TRBJ1-4, with D perhaps TRBD1 (6 bases). Between the trimmed V and J ends, which lost 6 bases and 8 bases, there was a span of 13 bases. The CDR3 extends over 13 amino acids. Germline loops: CDR1 SNHLY, CDR2 FYNNEI. CDR3 amino acids: CASRTGLGEKLFF. The CDR3 DNA follows: TGTGCCAGCAGAACAGGGTTGGGGGAAAAACTGTTTTTT.

There are a few counts of this clone. This rearrangement joins TRBV2 to TRBJ1-5; 8 bases line up with TRBD1. The V gene end was trimmed by 2 bases and the J gene end by 4 bases; junction bases not matched to a gene: 1. From germline, CDR1 is SNHLY and CDR2 FYNNEI. There are 14 residues in the CDR3. The CDR3 region is CASSEQGANQPQHF. CDR3 coding DNA: TGTGCCAGCAGTGAACAGGGGGCGAATCAGCCCCAGCATTTT. The variable domain in full, completed from reference TRBV2 and TRBJ1-5, reads EPEVTQTPSHQVTQMGQEVILRCVPISNHLYFYWYRQILGQKVEFLVSFYNNEISEKSEIFDDQFSVERPDGSNFTLKIRSTKLEDSAMYFCASSEQGANQPQHFGDGTRLSIL.

This chain connects TRBV27 to TRBJ1-6; 9 bases fit TRBD1. V shed 6 bases, J shed 6 bases, and the junction held 3 bases outside the gene matches. Germline-derived CDR1 and CDR2 are MNHEY and SMNVEV (reference sequence). The CDR3 totals 14 residues. Here the CDR3 DNA reads TGTGCCAGCAGAGGGACAGGGCCTAATTCACCCCTCCACTTT. Residues: CASRGTGPNSPLHF.

The chain recombines TRBV10-3 with TRBJ2-7; tentatively, D is TRBD2 (5 bases). Per germline, CDR1 ENHRY and CDR2 SYGVKD. CDR3 length: 16 residues. Between the trimmed V and J ends, which lost 3 bases and 0 bases, there was a span of 15 bases. CDR3 protein: CAISDPGRGSSYEQYF. In nucleotides, the CDR3 is TGTGCCATCAGTGACCCCGGCCGAGGGAGCTCCTACGAGCAGTACTTC.

The rearrangement joins TRBV11-2 to TRBJ1-1; D unclear. Germline lookup yields CDR1 SGHAT and CDR2 FQNNGV. The CDR3 has 14 residues. The germline V and J ends were trimmed by 1 base and 1 base, with 7 bases remaining between them. The CDR3 DNA is TGTGCCAGCAGCTTAGGACAACAGAACACTGAAGCTTTCTTT. Its translation: CASSLGQQNTEAFF.

V and J are TRBV9 and TRBJ1-5, with TRBD1 matching over 7 bases. The V segment lost 2 bases and the J segment 7 bases; nucleotides outside the gene matches: 6. CDR1 and CDR2 (germline): SGDLS, YYNGEE. This CDR3 has 14 residues. The CDR3 sequence: CASSVRGDGQPQHF. CDR3 in DNA: TGTGCCAGCAGCGTCAGGGGGGATGGACAGCCCCAGCATTTT.

This rearrangement joins TRBV5-4 to TRBJ1-1; D ambiguous. Trimming removed 4 bases from V and 5 bases from J, with 15 bases in between. CDR3 length: 14 amino acids. The germline CDR1 and CDR2 sequences are SGHNT and YYREEE (reference sequence). CDR3 sequence (DNA): TGTGCCAGCAGCCCCGATGGGCGAAGAACTGAAGCTTTCTTT. This sequence encodes CASSPDGRRTEAFF. Combining the CDR3 with reference TRBV5-4 and TRBJ1-1 gives the whole variable domain ETGVTQSPTHLIKTRGQQVTLRCSSQSGHNTVSWYQQALGQGPQFIFQYYREEENGRGNFPPRFSGLQFPNYSSELNVNALELDDSALYLCASSPDGRRTEAFFGQGTRLTVV.

The V and J genes are TRBV1 and TRBJ2-7; TRBD2 is the table's D call, not checked against the DNA. TRBV1 is termed a pseudogene. There are 15 residues in the CDR3. The CDR3 DNA reads TGCACCAGCCCCCAGGCCGGGACTAGCGGCTACGAGCAGTACTTC. Its translation is CTSPQAGTSGYEQYF.

V and J are TRBV28 and TRBJ1-1, with D tentatively TRBD1 (5 bases). Germline V gives CDR1 MDHEN, CDR2 SYDVKM. The CDR3 sequence is 15 residues long. Trimming took off 6 bases at V and 4 bases at J, with 18 bases between the two ends. The CDR3 protein is CASRRTRMGGTEAFF. CDR3 DNA: TGTGCCAGCAGACGGACCCGGATGGGGGGCACTGAAGCTTTCTTT.

This clone was counted a single time. The J gene is TRBJ1-1, the V gene TRBV27; D not resolved. This CDR3 is 14 amino acids long. From germline, CDR1 is MNHEY and CDR2 SMNVEV (reference sequence). V was shortened by 5 bases and J by 0 bases, with 10 bases between the two germline ends. This chain's CDR3 is CASSLRPLNTEAFF. The CDR3 nucleotides are TGTGCCAGCAGTCTCAGGCCCTTGAACACTGAAGCTTTCTTT.

This clone has only one observation. The chain has TRBV5-4 and TRBJ1-2; no reliable D call. Trimming removed 6 bases at V and 0 bases at J, with 15 bases between. CDR3 length equals 15 residues. Per the germline V gene, CDR1 is SGHNT and CDR2 is YYREEE (reference sequence). The CDR3, as DNA: TGTGCCAGCAAAAGCCCAGGCTCGACTAACTATGGCTACACCTTC. It translates to CASKSPGSTNYGYTF. The whole variable domain, filled in from reference TRBV5-4 and TRBJ1-2, reads ETGVTQSPTHLIKTRGQQVTLRCSSQSGHNTVSWYQQALGQGPQFIFQYYREEENGRGNFPPRFSGLQFPNYSSELNVNALELDDSALYLCASKSPGSTNYGYTFGSGTRLTVV.

J is TRBJ1-4 and V is TRBV30; TRBD1 aligns across 9 bases. CDR1 is GTSNPN and CDR2 is SVGIG in the germline V gene (reference sequence). After removal of 4 bases from V and 1 base from J, the junction contained 7 bases not matched to a gene. This CDR3 region has 16 residues. CDR3 nucleotide sequence: TGTGCCTGGAACTCGGGACAGGGTGTAACTAATGAAAAACTGTTTTTT. Its protein product is CAWNSGQGVTNEKLFF.

The chain couples TRBV6-5 to TRBJ2-3; TRBD2 is a possible D gene (6 bases). Per the germline V gene, CDR1 is MNHEY and CDR2 is SVGAGI. The CDR3 is 13 residues long. V lost 3 bases to trimming and J lost 5 bases, with 9 bases between them. The CDR3 DNA is TGTGCCAGCAGTTATAGGACTAAAGATACGCAGTATTTT. This encodes CASSYRTKDTQYF.

The chain has TRBV9 and TRBJ1-2; D perhaps matches TRBD1 (6 bases). V lost 4 bases, J lost 2 bases, and 12 bases lay in between. Germline V gene lookup returns CDR1 SGDLS and CDR2 YYNGEE. The CDR3 totals 14 residues. CDR3 amino acids: CASSNSGTNYGYTF. Written as DNA, the CDR3 is TGTGCCAGCAGCAATAGCGGGACAAACTATGGCTACACCTTC.

The chain links TRBV18 to TRBJ1-2, with 9 bases lining up with TRBD1. V lost 6 bases to trimming and J lost 6 bases; unmatched junction nucleotides: 5. The germline V gene encodes CDR1 KGHSH and CDR2 LQKENI. This CDR3 comprises 13 residues. CDR3 amino acids: CASSPGQGHGYTF. DNA for the CDR3: TGTGCCAGCTCCCCTGGACAGGGGCATGGCTACACCTTC.